A selection of T cell receptor beta chains follows, all from one sample in a study of blood T cells in healthy people across ages. TCRdb recomputed calls from the 5' RACE reads with MiXCR, one row per CDR3 protein. The sample has 750,000 to 950,000 distinct CDR3 sequences, roughly 26% seen once. These data also featured in a second study, about T cells of mothers and their children.

Sequencing used blood. Receptor source: a boy aged 10-17 years in good health. Each CDR3 is given with its conserved first and last residue. The D gene is left open where the match is weak. The size field is filled for only some rows; it gives once, few, many or a size class.

d_gene	j_gene	v_gene	abundance	CDR3nt	CDR3aa
TRBD1	TRBJ2-7	TRBV6-2/TRBV6-3	-	TGTGCCAGCAGTTACTGGACAGGAACCTACGAGCAGTACTTC	CASSYWTGTYEQYF
-	TRBJ2-7	TRBV10-3	few	TGTGCCACGGGCCCGGATTACTACGAGCAGTACTTC	CATGPDYYEQYF
TRBD2	TRBJ2-1	TRBV27	-	TGTGCCAGCAGTTCCGGGACTAGTACCAATGAGCAGTTCTTC	CASSSGTSTNEQFF
-	TRBJ2-7	TRBV10-3	-	TGTGCCATCAAGGAACTGGACACGGGGTACGAGCAGTACTTC	CAIKELDTGYEQYF
-	TRBJ2-5	TRBV3-1	-	TGTGCCAGCGGCCCGGGGGAGACAGGGCTTCCCCAAGAGACCCAGTACTTC	CASGPGETGLPQETQYF
-	TRBJ2-1	TRBV9	-	TGTGCCAGCAGCGTAGGTGGGGGGCGGGCCAATGAGCAGTTCTTC	CASSVGGGRANEQFF
TRBD1	TRBJ1-1	TRBV7-9	-	TGTGCCAGCAGCGCTTCGACAGGGACCACTGAAGCTTTCTTT	CASSASTGTTEAFF
TRBD1	TRBJ2-2	TRBV7-7	-	TGTGCTAGCAGCGCCGGGACAGGGACCGGGGAGCTGTTTTTT	CASSAGTGTGELFF
TRBD1	TRBJ2-2	TRBV29-1	-	TGCAGCGTTTCCATACAGGGGGCCGGCGGGGAGCTGTTTTTT	CSVSIQGAGGELFF
-	TRBJ1-4	TRBV6-1	-	TGTGCCAGCAGTGAATCTTCGTTGGATGAAAAACTGTTTTTT	CASSESSLDEKLFF
-	TRBJ1-2	TRBV4-1	-	TGCGCCAGCAGCCAAGAACGTTTAGCAAACTATGGCTACACCTTC	CASSQERLANYGYTF
TRBD1	TRBJ1-4	TRBV6-1	once	TGTGCCAGCAGTGTACCGGGACAGACAGAAAAACTGTTTTTT	CASSVPGQTEKLFF
-	TRBJ2-1	TRBV10-3	-	TGTGCCATCAGTAAGACATCCGGGGCCTACAATGAGCAGTTCTTC	CAISKTSGAYNEQFF
-	TRBJ2-5	TRBV14	-	TGTGCCAGCAGCCAAGTTGCAAGCAGTCACCAAGAGACCCAGTACTTC	CASSQVASSHQETQYF
-	TRBJ1-1	TRBV12-3/TRBV12-4	many	TGTGCCAGCAGTTTAGAGAACACTGAAGCTTTCTTT	CASSLENTEAFF
TRBD2	TRBJ2-7	TRBV12-3/TRBV12-4	-	TGTGCCAGCAGCCCCGAGCGGGAGTGGGTCTACGAGCAGTACTTC	CASSPEREWVYEQYF
-	TRBJ1-6	TRBV5-1	-	TGCGCCAGCAGCTTCCACCCGGTTGATTCACCCCTCCACTTT	CASSFHPVDSPLHF
-	TRBJ1-2	TRBV12-3/TRBV12-4	-	TGTGCCAGCAGTTTTTCAGGGGCGGATGGCTACACCTTC	CASSFSGADGYTF
-	TRBJ1-2	TRBV20-1	-	TGCAGTGCTAGAGATAAACCGATAGACTATGGCTACACCTTC	CSARDKPIDYGYTF
-	TRBJ2-5	TRBV7-6	-	TGTGCCAGCAGCCCGTCCGGGTCTGAGCAAGAGACCCAGTACTTC	CASSPSGSEQETQYF
-	TRBJ1-2	TRBV28	few	TGTGCCAGCAGGGAGCCGGGCCTCAGTCATAGCTATGGCTACACCTTC	CASREPGLSHSYGYTF
TRBD2	TRBJ2-4	TRBV2	-	TGTGCCAGCAGTGATTCGGGCGGGGAGGGGATTCAGTACTTC	CASSDSGGEGIQYF
-	TRBJ2-5	TRBV7-7	once	TGTGCTAGCAGCTTAGGTCCTCAGGGTCGGGAGACCCAGTACTTC	CASSLGPQGRETQYF
-	TRBJ1-2	TRBV25-1	-	TGTGCCAGCAGTGAGTGGTCAGGTCGGGGCTACACCTTC	CASSEWSGRGYTF